This TCR beta chain is drawn from a study of T cell responses to AZD1222 COVID-19 vaccine. Study results and limitations: Increased Spike-specific TCR breadth and depth were observed after two AZD1222 doses. Only a handful of AZD1222 recipients, roughly six in all, had baseline seropositivity.

The CDR3 runs 11 residues. Trimming left V 1 base short and J 8 bases short, with 5 bases between. CDR1 DFQATT and CDR2 SNEGSKA come from the germline V gene (reference sequence). Assay used: immunoSEQ multiplex PCR; TCRdb lists only in-frame clones, some missing. The sample includes about 140,000 clones, about four fifths of them seen just once. This clone was counted once. Its target is unknown. The input for sequencing was peripheral blood, taken on day 0 of AZD1222 vaccination. The chain recombines TRBV20-1 with TRBJ1-4; D gene ambiguous. The sequence derives from an adult in good health. This CDR3 reads CSARVKEKLFF. CDR3 bases: TGCAGTGCTAGAGTTAAGGAAAAACTGTTTTTT.